This T cell receptor beta chain was profiled in a study of shared clonotypes between healthy human individuals. Positively selected for CCR7, the CD45RO-negative cells used as naive CD8 cells excluded terminally differentiated effector memory CD45RA+ cells. Per the germline V gene, CDR1 is SEHNR and CDR2 is FQNEAQ (reference sequence). This CDR3 has 12 residues. About this clone itself: The junction and the germline gene differ at one end; a read error may be behind it.

Clones were sequenced by immunoSEQ multiplex PCR, and TCRdb holds only the in-frame ones, with some missing. The sample contains roughly 2.1 million clones, 85% to 95% of which appear only once. Sequenced: naive CD8+ T cells from PBMCs. The V gene is TRBV7-9, the J gene TRBJ2-7; D gene uncertain. The clonotype originates from a man aged 18 to 29 in good health. Some clones in this sample may be carry-over from other donors' samples. The CDR3 nucleotides read TGTGCCAGCAGCTTTTCGGAATCGGGTCCCAACTTC. Translating gives CASSFSESGPNF.